The 5 T cell receptor beta chains presented below share a single source sample, sequenced in a study of OX40 agonist ivuxolimab in advanced cancers. Here immunoSEQ multiplex PCR was the method, and the copy in TCRdb shows in-frame clones only, minus some. Of 70,000 or so clones listed, approximately 92% are singletons. This specimen was CD4+ or CD8+ T cells sorted from blood, taken in a trial of the OX40 agonist ivuxolimab. All receptors derive from an adult with an advanced solid tumor such as melanoma, head and neck, liver or kidney cancer.

V is TRBV29-1 and J is TRBJ2-5, with a weak D call TRBD2 (6 bases). V gave up 3 bases and J gave up 2 bases, with 13 bases separating them. Germline V gene data show CDR1 as SQVTM and CDR2 as ANQGSEA. The CDR3 totals 14 residues. CDR3 protein: CSVDLYGGQETQYF. The CDR3 DNA follows: TGCAGCGTTGACCTTTATGGGGGGCAAGAGACCCAGTACTTC.

The table lists this clone with a few counts. The chain employs TRBV11-2 and TRBJ2-4, with D hard to call. The CDR3 has 12 residues. V lost 1 base and J 12 bases, leaving 10 bases between the germline ends. Germline V gives CDR1 SGHAT, CDR2 FQNNGV. The CDR3 here is CASSLAEAAQYF. The CDR3 DNA reads TGTGCCAGCAGCTTAGCTGAGGCAGCTCAGTACTTC.

The chain couples TRBV19 to TRBJ2-5; TRBD1 aligns across 11 bases. CDR3 length equals 13 residues. J was trimmed by 4 bases and V by 6 bases; bases with no gene match: 1. Per the germline V gene, CDR1 is LNHDA and CDR2 is SQIVND (reference sequence). The CDR3 loop is CASSGTGGETQYF. CDR3 bases: TGTGCCAGTAGCGGGACAGGGGGAGAGACCCAGTACTTC. Based on the CDR3 plus reference TRBV19 and TRBJ2-5, the full variable domain is DGGITQSPKYLFRKEGQNVTLSCEQNLNHDAMYWYRQDPGQGLRLIYYSQIVNDFQKGDIAEGYSVSREKKESFPLTVTSAQKNPTAFYLCASSGTGGETQYFGPGTRLLVL.

Written as DNA, the CDR3 is TGTGCCAGCTCACCACTACCAGGGGGTACAGCCAAAAACATTCAGTACTTC. Protein: CASSPLPGGTAKNIQYF. This chain links TRBV18 with TRBJ2-4; TRBD1 matches 7 bases. In germline, CDR1 is KGHSH, CDR2 LQKENI. V lost 1 base, J lost 0 bases, and 6 bases stayed unmatched. This CDR3 spans 17 amino acids.

DNA of the CDR3: TGTGCCAGCCGCACGACAGGGCGAAGCTATGGCTACACCTTC. Translated: CASRTTGRSYGYTF. The chain couples TRBV19 to TRBJ1-2; 7 nucleotides match TRBD1. V trimming: 9 bases; J trimming: 4 bases; junction bases outside the gene matches: 11. Looked up from germline, CDR1 is LNHDA and CDR2 is SQIVND (reference sequence). CDR3 length equals 14 residues.